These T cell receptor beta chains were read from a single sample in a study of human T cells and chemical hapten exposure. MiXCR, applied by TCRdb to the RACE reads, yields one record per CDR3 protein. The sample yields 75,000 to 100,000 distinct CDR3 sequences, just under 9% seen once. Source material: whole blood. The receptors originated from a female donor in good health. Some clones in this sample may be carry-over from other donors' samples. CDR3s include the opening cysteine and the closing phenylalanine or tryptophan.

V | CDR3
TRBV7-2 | CASSSAGGADTQYF
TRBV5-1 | CASSPDLNEKLFF
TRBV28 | CASGREYGYTF
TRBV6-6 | CASSSPQGVPYSPLHF
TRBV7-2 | CASSLAQGSGDTIYF
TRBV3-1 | CASSLQGEVGEWNEKLFF
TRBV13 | CASSLGRGVNVRDTQYF
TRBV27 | CASSLGQQTDTQYF
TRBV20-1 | CSARDPASTDTQYF
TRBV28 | CASSLNPGGSYEQYF
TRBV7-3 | CASSLTHYPGNEQFF
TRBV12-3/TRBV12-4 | CASSFQGGTEAFF
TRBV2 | CASKGIEQFF
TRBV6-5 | CASSYYQGRETQYF
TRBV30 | CAWSTTGYQPQHF
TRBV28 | CASSPGQANEKLFF
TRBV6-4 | CASSDSGRGANVLTF
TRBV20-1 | CSAKLGGDQETQYF
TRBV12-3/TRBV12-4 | CASSFRRDRGPNEQFF
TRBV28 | CASSLDRAATEAFF
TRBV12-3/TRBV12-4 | CASSLFGGGGDSPLHF
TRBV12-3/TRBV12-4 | CASSLSGNTIYF
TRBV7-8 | CASSTRDFSYEQYF
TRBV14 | CASSQVGRFTDTQYF
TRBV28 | CASSLGGQGYREQYF
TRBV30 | CAWSEIWGTEAFF